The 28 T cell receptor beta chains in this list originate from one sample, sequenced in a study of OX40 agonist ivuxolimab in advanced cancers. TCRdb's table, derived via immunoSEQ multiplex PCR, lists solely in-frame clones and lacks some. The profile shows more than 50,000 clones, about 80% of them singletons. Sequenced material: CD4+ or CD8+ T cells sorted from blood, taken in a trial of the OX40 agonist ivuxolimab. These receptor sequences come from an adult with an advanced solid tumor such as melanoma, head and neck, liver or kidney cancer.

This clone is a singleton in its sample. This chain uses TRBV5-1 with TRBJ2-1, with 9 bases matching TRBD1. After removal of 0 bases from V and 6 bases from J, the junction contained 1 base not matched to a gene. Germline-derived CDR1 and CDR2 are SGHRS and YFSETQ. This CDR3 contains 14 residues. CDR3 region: CASSLGDRVNEQFF. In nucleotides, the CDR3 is TGCGCCAGCAGCTTGGGGGACAGGGTCAATGAGCAGTTCTTC.

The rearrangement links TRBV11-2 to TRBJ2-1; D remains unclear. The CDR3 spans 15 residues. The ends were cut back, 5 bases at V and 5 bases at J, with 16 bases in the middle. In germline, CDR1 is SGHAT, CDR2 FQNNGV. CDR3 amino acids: CASSQTRVGDNEQFF. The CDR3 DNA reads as TGTGCCAGCAGCCAAACCCGAGTCGGCGACAATGAGCAGTTCTTC.

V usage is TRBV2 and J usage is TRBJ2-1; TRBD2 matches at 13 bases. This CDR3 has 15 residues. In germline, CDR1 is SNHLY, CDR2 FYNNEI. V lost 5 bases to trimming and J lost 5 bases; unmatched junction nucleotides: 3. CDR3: CASSYGLAGDNEQFF. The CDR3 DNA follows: TGTGCCAGCAGTTATGGACTAGCGGGAGACAATGAGCAGTTCTTC.

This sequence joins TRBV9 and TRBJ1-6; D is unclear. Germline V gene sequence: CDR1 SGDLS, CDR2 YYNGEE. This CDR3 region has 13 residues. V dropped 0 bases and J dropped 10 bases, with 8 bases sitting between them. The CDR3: CASSVGPESPLHF. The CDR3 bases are TGTGCCAGCAGCGTAGGCCCAGAGTCACCCCTCCACTTT.

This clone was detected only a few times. The CDR3 loop is CAWSVHGTARAQYF. For the CDR3, the DNA is TGTGCCTGGAGTGTACATGGCACAGCCCGGGCCCAGTACTTC. The chain joins TRBV30 to TRBJ2-5, with unresolved D. The V end was cut by 0 bases, the J end by 9 bases, with 17 bases between. The CDR3 is made up of 14 amino acids. Germline V CDR1 and CDR2: GTSNPN, SVGIG (reference sequence). Supplemented by reference TRBV30 and TRBJ2-5, the full variable domain reads SQTIHQWPATLVQPVGSPLSLECTVEGTSNPNLYWYRQAAGRGLQLLFYSVGIGQISSEVPQNLSASRPQDRQFILSSKKLLLSDSGFYLCAWSVHGTARAQYFGPGTRLLVL.

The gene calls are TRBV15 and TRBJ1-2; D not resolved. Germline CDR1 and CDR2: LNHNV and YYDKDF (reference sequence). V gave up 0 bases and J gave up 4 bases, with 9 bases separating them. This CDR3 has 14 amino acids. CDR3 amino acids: CATSREGLGYGYTF. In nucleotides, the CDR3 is TGTGCCACCAGCAGAGAAGGACTCGGCTATGGCTACACCTTC.

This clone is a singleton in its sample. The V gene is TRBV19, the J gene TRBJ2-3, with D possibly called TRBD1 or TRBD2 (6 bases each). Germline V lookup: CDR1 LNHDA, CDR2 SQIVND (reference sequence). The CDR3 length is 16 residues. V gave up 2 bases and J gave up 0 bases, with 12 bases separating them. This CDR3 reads CASSIPRGASTDTQYF. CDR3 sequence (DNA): TGTGCCAGTAGTATACCTAGGGGGGCTAGCACAGATACGCAGTATTTT.

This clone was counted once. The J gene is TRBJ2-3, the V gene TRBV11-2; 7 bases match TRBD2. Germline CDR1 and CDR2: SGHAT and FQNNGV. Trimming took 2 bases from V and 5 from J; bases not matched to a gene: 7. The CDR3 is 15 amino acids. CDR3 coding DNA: TGTGCCAGCAGCTTAAGAGGGGCGGGAGAAGATACGCAGTATTTT. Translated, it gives CASSLRGAGEDTQYF.

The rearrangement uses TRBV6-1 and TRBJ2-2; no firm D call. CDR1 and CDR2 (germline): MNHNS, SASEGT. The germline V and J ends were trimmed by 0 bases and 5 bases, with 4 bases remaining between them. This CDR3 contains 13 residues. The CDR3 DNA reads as TGTGCCAGCAGTGAAGCTTGGACCGGGGAGCTGTTTTTT. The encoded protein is CASSEAWTGELFF.

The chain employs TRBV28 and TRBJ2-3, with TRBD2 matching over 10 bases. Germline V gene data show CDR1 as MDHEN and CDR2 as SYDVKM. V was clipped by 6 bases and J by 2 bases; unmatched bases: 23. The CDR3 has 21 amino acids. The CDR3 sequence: CASSRPTGVRASGSVTDTQYF. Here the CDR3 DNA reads TGTGCCAGCAGCCGCCCCACAGGGGTGCGGGCTAGCGGGAGTGTCACAGATACGCAGTATTTT.

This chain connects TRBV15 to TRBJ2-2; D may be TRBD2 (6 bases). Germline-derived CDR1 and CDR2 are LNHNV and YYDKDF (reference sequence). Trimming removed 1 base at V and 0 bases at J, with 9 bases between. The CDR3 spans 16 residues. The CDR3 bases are TGTGCCACCAGCAGAGGAGCGGGCACGAACACCGGGGAGCTGTTTTTT. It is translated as CATSRGAGTNTGELFF.

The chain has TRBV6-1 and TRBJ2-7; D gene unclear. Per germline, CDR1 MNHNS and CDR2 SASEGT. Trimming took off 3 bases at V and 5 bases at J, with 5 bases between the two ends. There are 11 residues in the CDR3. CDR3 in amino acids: CASSEVHEQYF. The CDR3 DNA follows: TGTGCCAGCAGTGAGGTCCACGAGCAGTACTTC.

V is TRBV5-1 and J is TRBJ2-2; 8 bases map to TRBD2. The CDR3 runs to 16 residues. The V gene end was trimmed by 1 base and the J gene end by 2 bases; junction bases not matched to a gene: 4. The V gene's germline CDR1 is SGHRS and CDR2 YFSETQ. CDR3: CASSLRAGGNTGELFF. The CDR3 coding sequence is TGCGCCAGCAGCTTGCGCGCGGGGGGAAACACCGGGGAGCTGTTTTTT.

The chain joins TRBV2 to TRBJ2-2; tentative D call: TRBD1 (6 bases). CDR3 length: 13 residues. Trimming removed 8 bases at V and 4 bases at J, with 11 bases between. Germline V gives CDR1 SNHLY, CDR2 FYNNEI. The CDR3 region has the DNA TGTGCCAGCCGACAGGTCAGCACCGGGGAGCTGTTTTTT. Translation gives CASRQVSTGELFF.

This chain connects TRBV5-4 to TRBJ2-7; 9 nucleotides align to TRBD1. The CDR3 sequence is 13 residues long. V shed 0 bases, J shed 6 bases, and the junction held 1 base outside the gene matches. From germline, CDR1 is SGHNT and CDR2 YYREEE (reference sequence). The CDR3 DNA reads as TGTGCCAGCAGCTTGGACAGGGGGCCCGAGCAGTACTTC. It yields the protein CASSLDRGPEQYF.

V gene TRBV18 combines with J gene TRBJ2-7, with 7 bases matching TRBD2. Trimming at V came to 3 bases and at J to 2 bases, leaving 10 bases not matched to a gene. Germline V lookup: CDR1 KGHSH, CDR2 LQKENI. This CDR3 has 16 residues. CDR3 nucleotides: TGTGCCAGCTCACCTCCCCGTAGGGGAGGGACCTACGAGCAGTACTTC. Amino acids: CASSPPRRGGTYEQYF.

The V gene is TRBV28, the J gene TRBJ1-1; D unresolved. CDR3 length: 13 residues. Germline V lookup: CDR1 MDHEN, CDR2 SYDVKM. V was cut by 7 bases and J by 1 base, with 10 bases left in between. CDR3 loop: CASTRPANTEAFF. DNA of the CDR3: TGTGCCAGCACGAGACCCGCGAACACTGAAGCTTTCTTT. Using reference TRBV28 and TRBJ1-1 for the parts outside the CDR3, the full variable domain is DVKVTQSSRYLVKRTGEKVFLECVQDMDHENMFWYRQDPGLGLRLIYFSYDVKMKEKGDIPEGYSVSREKKERFSLILESASTNQTSMYLCASTRPANTEAFFGQGTRLTVV.

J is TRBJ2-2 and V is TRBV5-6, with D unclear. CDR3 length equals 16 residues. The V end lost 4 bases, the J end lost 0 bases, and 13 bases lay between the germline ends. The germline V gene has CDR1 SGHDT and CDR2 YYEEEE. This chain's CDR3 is CASSPTPGSNTGELFF. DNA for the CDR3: TGTGCCAGCAGCCCTACCCCGGGCTCGAACACCGGGGAGCTGTTTTTT.

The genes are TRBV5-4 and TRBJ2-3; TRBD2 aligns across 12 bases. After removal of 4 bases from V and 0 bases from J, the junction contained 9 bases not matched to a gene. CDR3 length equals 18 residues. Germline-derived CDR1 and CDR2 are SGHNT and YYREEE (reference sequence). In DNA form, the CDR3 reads TGTGCCAGCAGCATCGGACTAGCGGGGTACTTTAGCACAGATACGCAGTATTTT. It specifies CASSIGLAGYFSTDTQYF.

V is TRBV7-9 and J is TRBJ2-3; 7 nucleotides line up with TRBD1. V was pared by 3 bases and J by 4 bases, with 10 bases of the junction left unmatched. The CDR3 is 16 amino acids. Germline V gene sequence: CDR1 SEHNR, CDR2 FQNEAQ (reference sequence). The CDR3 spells CASSFLRQGKSDTQYF. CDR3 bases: TGTGCCAGCAGCTTTCTCCGACAGGGAAAGTCAGATACGCAGTATTTT.

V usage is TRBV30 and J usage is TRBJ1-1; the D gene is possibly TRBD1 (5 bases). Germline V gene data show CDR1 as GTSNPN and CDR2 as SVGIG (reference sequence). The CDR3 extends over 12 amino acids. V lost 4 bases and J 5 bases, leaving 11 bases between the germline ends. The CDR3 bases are TGTGCCTGGACAAGGAGGGGAACTGAAGCTTTCTTT. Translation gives CAWTRRGTEAFF.

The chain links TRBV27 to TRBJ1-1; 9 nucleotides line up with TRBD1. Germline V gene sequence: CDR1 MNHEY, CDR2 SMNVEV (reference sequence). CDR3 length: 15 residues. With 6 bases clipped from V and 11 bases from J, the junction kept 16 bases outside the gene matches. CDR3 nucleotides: TGTGCCAGCAGGTACTTGACAGGGGGACCGCAAGGGGCTTTCTTT. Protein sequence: CASRYLTGGPQGAFF.

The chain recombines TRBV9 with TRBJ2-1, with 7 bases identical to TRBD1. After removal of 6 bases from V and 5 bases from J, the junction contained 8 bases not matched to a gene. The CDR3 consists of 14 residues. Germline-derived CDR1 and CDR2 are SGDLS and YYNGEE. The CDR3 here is CASTEDRFNNEQFF. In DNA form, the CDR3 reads TGTGCCAGCACCGAGGACAGGTTCAACAATGAGCAGTTCTTC.

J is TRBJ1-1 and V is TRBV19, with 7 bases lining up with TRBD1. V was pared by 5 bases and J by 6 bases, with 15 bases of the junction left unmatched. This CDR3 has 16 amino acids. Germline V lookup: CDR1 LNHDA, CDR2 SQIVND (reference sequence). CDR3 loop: CASSLGGARGNAEAFF. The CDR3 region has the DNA TGTGCCAGTAGTCTAGGGGGCGCAAGAGGTAACGCTGAAGCTTTCTTT.

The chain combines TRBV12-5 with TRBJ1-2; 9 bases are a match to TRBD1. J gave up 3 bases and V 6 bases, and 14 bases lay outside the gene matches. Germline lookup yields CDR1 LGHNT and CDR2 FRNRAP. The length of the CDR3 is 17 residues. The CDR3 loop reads CASGPVRPGQGHYGYTF. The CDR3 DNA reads TGTGCTAGTGGCCCCGTTAGGCCGGGACAGGGACACTATGGCTACACCTTC.

The CDR3 DNA is TGTGCCAGCAGTGAAGCGCCATTTCTTATAGGCACTGAAGCTTTCTTT. Translating it yields CASSEAPFLIGTEAFF. J is TRBJ1-1 and V is TRBV2; D not certain. Deletions cut 0 bases from V and 4 bases from J, with 15 bases between. Germline V gives CDR1 SNHLY, CDR2 FYNNEI. The CDR3 has 16 residues.

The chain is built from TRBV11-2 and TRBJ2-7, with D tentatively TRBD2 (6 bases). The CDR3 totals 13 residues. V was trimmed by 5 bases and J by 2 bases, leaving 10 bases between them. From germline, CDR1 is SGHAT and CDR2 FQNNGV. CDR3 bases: TGTGCCAGCAGCCCCAGACTAGCCTACGAGCAGTACTTC. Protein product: CASSPRLAYEQYF.

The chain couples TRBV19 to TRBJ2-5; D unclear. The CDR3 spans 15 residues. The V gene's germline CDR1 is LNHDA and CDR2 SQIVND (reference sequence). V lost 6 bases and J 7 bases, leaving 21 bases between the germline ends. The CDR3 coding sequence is TGTGCCAGTAGCCCTAGGGCTGACTCGACCTTGACCCAGTACTTC. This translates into CASSPRADSTLTQYF.